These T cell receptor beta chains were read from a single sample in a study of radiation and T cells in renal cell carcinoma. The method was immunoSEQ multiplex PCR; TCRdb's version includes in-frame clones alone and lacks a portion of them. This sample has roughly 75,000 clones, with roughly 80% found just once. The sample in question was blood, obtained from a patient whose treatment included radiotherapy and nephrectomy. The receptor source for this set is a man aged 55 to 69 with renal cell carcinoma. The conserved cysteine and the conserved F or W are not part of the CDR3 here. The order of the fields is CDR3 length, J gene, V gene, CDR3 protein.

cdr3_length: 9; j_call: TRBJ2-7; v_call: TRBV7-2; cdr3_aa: ASSPAYEQY
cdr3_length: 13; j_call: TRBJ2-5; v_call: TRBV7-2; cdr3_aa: ASSLWGQGLETQY
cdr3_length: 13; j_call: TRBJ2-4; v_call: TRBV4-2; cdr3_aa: ASSQGAGGWGIQY
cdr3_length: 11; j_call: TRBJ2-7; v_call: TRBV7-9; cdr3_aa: ASTGGARYEQY
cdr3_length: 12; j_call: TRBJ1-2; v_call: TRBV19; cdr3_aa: ASSAPGTVVGYT
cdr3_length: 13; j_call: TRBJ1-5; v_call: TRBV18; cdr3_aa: ASSPRDGRNQPQH
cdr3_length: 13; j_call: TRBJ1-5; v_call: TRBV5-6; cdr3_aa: ASSLGGYSNQPQH
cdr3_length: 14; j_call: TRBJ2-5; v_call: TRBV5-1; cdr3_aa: ASSLVNTDRGETQY
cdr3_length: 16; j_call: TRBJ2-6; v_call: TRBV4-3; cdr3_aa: ASSHRPFMISGANVLT
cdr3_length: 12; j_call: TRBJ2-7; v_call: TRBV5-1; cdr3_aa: ASSGTGLLDEQY
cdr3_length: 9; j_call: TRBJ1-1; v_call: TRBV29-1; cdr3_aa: SVHRGGAAF
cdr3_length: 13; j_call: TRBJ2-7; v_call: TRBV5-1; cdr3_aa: ASSLGTGSEYEQY
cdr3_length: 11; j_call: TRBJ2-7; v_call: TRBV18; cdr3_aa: ASSYSRGYEQY
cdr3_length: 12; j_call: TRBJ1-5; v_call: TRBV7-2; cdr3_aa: ASSLGQGPQPQH
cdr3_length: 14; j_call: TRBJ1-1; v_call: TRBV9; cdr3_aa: ASSASNRGFMTEAF
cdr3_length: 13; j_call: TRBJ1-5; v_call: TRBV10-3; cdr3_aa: AIAETGGGNQPQH
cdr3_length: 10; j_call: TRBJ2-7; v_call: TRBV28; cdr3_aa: ASSLTIVEQY
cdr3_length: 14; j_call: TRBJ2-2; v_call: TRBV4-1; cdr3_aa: ASSQRDGLSFGELF
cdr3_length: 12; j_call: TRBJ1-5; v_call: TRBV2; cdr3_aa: ASRPGDSNQPQH
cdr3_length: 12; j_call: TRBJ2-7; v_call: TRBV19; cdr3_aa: ASSIPGLAYEQY
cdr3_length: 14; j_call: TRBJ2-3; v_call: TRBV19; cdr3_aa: ASSILLAGERDTQY
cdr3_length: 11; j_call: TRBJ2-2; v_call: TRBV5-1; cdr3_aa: ASSLASTGELF
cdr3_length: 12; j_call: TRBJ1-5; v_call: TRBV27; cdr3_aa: ASNAGGSNQPQH
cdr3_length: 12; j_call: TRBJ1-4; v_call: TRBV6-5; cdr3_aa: ASSWTGRREKLF
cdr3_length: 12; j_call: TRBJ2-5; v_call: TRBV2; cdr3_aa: ASKPRLGVRTQY
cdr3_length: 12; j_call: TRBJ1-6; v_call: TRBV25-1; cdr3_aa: ASRSGTGNSPLH
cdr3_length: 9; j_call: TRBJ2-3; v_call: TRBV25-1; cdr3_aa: ASRIGDTQY
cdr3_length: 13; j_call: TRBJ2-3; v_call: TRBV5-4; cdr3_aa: ASSLDRWSTDTQY
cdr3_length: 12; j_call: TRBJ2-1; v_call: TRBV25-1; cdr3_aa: ASRAGQPYNEQF
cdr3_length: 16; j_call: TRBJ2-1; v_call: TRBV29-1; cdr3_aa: SALSRPGTSGKRNEQF
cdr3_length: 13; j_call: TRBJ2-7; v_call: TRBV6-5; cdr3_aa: ASSWGTGHSYEQY